This is a list of T cell receptor beta chains from one sample in a study of control samples from healthy donors and cancer patients. Sequencing was performed with immunoSEQ multiplex PCR; in TCRdb, only in-frame clones are kept and a portion is missing. The repertoire holds around 50,000 clones, with roughly 90% as singletons. The sample comprised PBMCs. All receptors come from a man aged 25 to 40 with colorectal cancer. Both conserved end residues are part of each CDR3. A D gene is named only where the DNA matches it firmly. The size of a clone is reported for some rows only, either as once, few or many, or as a class for expanded clones.

>TRBJ2-2|NA|NA|TRBV4-1
TGCGCCAGCAGCCAAGGGTGGGCGGTGAACACCGGGGAGCTGTTTTTT
CASSQGWAVNTGELFF
>TRBJ1-2|once|NA|TRBV27
TGTGCCAGCAGTTTTTCCGGGTTTAGAGGGGGCTACACCTTC
CASSFSGFRGGYTF
>TRBJ1-1|NA|TRBD1|TRBV14
TGTGCCAGCAGCCAAGAAACAGGGGGCTTCACTGAAGCTTTCTTT
CASSQETGGFTEAFF
>TRBJ1-3|once|NA|TRBV7-8
TGTGCCAGCAGCTTAGGGGGGGCCCGAAACACCATATATTTT
CASSLGGARNTIYF
>TRBJ2-4|once|NA|TRBV3-1/TRBV3-2
TGTGCCAGCAGCCAAGACAGGGACTCGGCCCTAAACATTCAGTACTTC
CASSQDRDSALNIQYF
>TRBJ2-6|NA|NA|TRBV19
TGTGCCAGTAGTATCTTGAGAGGGTTCCCCGACTCTGGGGCCAACGTCCTGACTTTC
CASSILRGFPDSGANVLTF
>TRBJ1-1|NA|TRBD1|TRBV7-2
TGTGCCAGCAGCCTTCCGGGACAGGGTTTCACTGAAGCTTTCTTT
CASSLPGQGFTEAFF
>TRBJ1-1|NA|NA|TRBV9
TGTGCCAGCAGCGTAGTGGGGGGGAGCACTGAAGCTTTCTTT
CASSVVGGSTEAFF
>TRBJ2-3|NA|NA|TRBV7-6
TGTGCCAGCAGTCCCAGGGGGGCCCGCACAGATACGCAGTATTTT
CASSPRGARTDTQYF
>TRBJ1-6|NA|NA|TRBV6-5
TGTGCCAGCAGTTACTGGAGGAAATCACCCCTCCACTTT
CASSYWRKSPLHF
>TRBJ1-1|once|NA|TRBV12-3/TRBV12-4
TGTGCCAGCAGTCCCCACATGAACACTGAAGCTTTCTTT
CASSPHMNTEAFF
>TRBJ2-1|once|TRBD2|TRBV6-5
TGTGCCAGCAGGCGGGGCCTAGCGGGGGATGGTGAGCAGTTCTTC
CASRRGLAGDGEQFF
>TRBJ2-1|NA|TRBD2|TRBV18
TGTGCCAGCTCACCAAGGTTGTCTAGCGGGGGGCTCAATGAGCAGTTCTTC
CASSPRLSSGGLNEQFF
>TRBJ2-3|NA|NA|TRBV7-9
TGTGCCAGCAGCCCCAAGACCACAGATACGCAGTATTTT
CASSPKTTDTQYF
>TRBJ2-1|NA|NA|TRBV19
TGTGCCAGTAGTATCTTCGACGGAGGATACAATGAGCAGTTCTTC
CASSIFDGGYNEQFF
>TRBJ1-2|NA|NA|TRBV5-1
TGCGCCAGCAGCAGGGACCTAGATGGCTACACCTTC
CASSRDLDGYTF
>TRBJ1-4|NA|NA|TRBV9
TGTGCCAGCAGCGTAGGCCACTTTGGTACTAATGAAAAACTGTTTTTT
CASSVGHFGTNEKLFF
>TRBJ1-4|NA|NA|TRBV3-1/TRBV3-2
TGTGCCAGCAGCCAAGAACGGGGAGGCACAACTAATGAAAAACTGTTTTTT
CASSQERGGTTNEKLFF
>TRBJ2-7|NA|NA|TRBV3-1/TRBV3-2
TGTGCCAGCAGCCTTAGTAGGACAACTTGGGCCTACGAGCAGTACTTC
CASSLSRTTWAYEQYF
>TRBJ2-2|NA|NA|TRBV15
TGTGCCACCAGCGGGAATCCGGGTCCTGTGAACACCGGGGAGCTGTTTTTT
CATSGNPGPVNTGELFF
>TRBJ2-1|NA|NA|TRBV6-6
TGTGCCACTCACTTGGGAGACTCCTACAATGAGCAGTTCTTC
CATHLGDSYNEQFF
>TRBJ2-7|NA|NA|TRBV6-6
TGTGCCAGCAGTTATTGGGCGGGGCCCTACGAGCAGTACTTC
CASSYWAGPYEQYF
>TRBJ1-1|NA|NA|TRBV11-2
TGTGCCAGCAGCTTAGATCGGGGGCAGGTTGAAGCTTTCTTT
CASSLDRGQVEAFF
>TRBJ1-2|NA|NA|TRBV19
TGTGCCAGTAGTGGTATAGACAGCTATGGCTACACCTTC
CASSGIDSYGYTF
>TRBJ2-5|NA|NA|TRBV11-2
TGTGCCAGCAGCCGGGCCTTTTTTTCGACCCAGTACTTC
CASSRAFFSTQYF
>TRBJ1-3|NA|NA|TRBV7-8
TGTGCCAGCAGCTTAAGGAGGTCCGGAAACACCATATATTTT
CASSLRRSGNTIYF
>TRBJ2-7|NA|NA|TRBV10-2
TGCGCCAGCAGTGATGCAGACAACGAGCAGTACTTC
CASSDADNEQYF
>TRBJ1-2|NA|NA|TRBV30
TGTGCCTGGAGTGCTGGACAGATAAAGAACGGATATGGCTACACCTTC
CAWSAGQIKNGYGYTF
>TRBJ1-4|NA|NA|TRBV18
TGTGCCAGCTCTCTTTCCGGGTTCGAAAAACTGTTTTTT
CASSLSGFEKLFF
>TRBJ1-1|NA|NA|TRBV6-5
TGTGCCAGCAGGAACGGGGGCGGTCACACTGAAGCTTTCTTT
CASRNGGGHTEAFF
>TRBJ1-5|NA|NA|TRBV19
TGTGCCAGTAGTATACAAGGGGACACTAATCAGCCCCAGCATTTT
CASSIQGDTNQPQHF
>TRBJ2-3|NA|NA|TRBV5-4
TGTGCCAGCAGCTCCCTAGAGATGTCAGATACGCAGTATTTT
CASSSLEMSDTQYF
>TRBJ2-3|NA|NA|TRBV21-1
TGTGCCAGCAGCTCCCACTGGCGGGGGGGCGTAGATACGCAGTATTTT
CASSSHWRGGVDTQYF
>TRBJ1-5|NA|NA|TRBV4-3
TGCGCCAGCAGCCAAGATAGGGGTCAGCCCCAGCATTTT
CASSQDRGQPQHF
>TRBJ2-1|NA|NA|TRBV4-1
TGCGCCAGCAGCCAAGACCCTGGCTTAAACTCCTACAATGAGCAGTTCTTC
CASSQDPGLNSYNEQFF
>TRBJ2-1|once|NA|TRBV6-6
TGTGCCAGCAGTTACCAACGGGGAGATCCCAATGAGCAGTTCTTC
CASSYQRGDPNEQFF
>TRBJ2-2|NA|NA|TRBV7-2
TGTGCCAGCAGCTTAGGGGGCGACGGCGGGGAGCTGTTTTTT
CASSLGGDGGELFF
>TRBJ2-7|NA|NA|TRBV2
TGTGCCAGCAGTGAAATCGGGCGCGGGTACTACGAGCAGTACTTC
CASSEIGRGYYEQYF
>TRBJ2-3|NA|TRBD2|TRBV29-1
TGCAGCTCCCGCGGACTAGCGGGACTGCGGGATACGCAGTATTTT
CSSRGLAGLRDTQYF
>TRBJ2-1|NA|NA|TRBV2
TGTGCCAGCAGTGTAAGCAGAGACAATGAGCAGTTCTTC
CASSVSRDNEQFF
>TRBJ2-3|NA|TRBD2|TRBV19
TGTGCCAGTACTAGCGGCCGCACAGATACGCAGTATTTT
CASTSGRTDTQYF
>TRBJ1-4|once|TRBD1|TRBV9
TGTGCCAGCAGCCCCGGGACAGTCCTTAATGAAAAACTGTTTTTT
CASSPGTVLNEKLFF
>TRBJ1-1|NA|NA|TRBV5-1
TGCGCCAGCAGCTTGGGGACAGTGAACACTGAAGCTTTCTTT
CASSLGTVNTEAFF
>TRBJ1-4|NA|TRBD1|TRBV7-2
TGTGCCAGCAGCTTTGCCGGGACAGGGTCTGAAAAACTGTTTTTT
CASSFAGTGSEKLFF
>TRBJ1-1|NA|NA|TRBV4-1
TGCGCCAGCAGCCAGGCCAACCAAGATGAACAGGATGAAGCTTTCTTT
CASSQANQDEQDEAFF
>TRBJ1-1|once|NA|TRBV9
TGTGCCAGCAGCGTAGAGGGCACGGCGAACACTGAAGCTTTCTTT
CASSVEGTANTEAFF
>TRBJ1-4|NA|NA|TRBV19
TGTGCCAGTAGGGAACGGGGTGAAAAACTGTTTTTT
CASRERGEKLFF
>TRBJ1-5|NA|NA|TRBV2
TGTGCCAGCAGGGACCGGGGAGTTAGCAATCAGCCCCAGCATTTT
CASRDRGVSNQPQHF
>TRBJ2-3|NA|TRBD1|TRBV7-9
TGTGCCAGCAGCTTCATCGGGCAGGGGGAAGATACGCAGTATTTT
CASSFIGQGEDTQYF
>TRBJ2-3|once|TRBD1|TRBV27
TGTGCCAGCAGTACCGAGACAGGGGTGGTATCAGATACGCAGTATTTT
CASSTETGVVSDTQYF
>TRBJ1-1|NA|NA|TRBV7-8
TGTGCCAGCAGCTTCGGACAGTTGAACACTGAAGCTTTCTTT
CASSFGQLNTEAFF
>TRBJ1-1|NA|NA|TRBV12-3/TRBV12-4
TGTGCCAGCAGTTTAGTATCGGAAGCTTTCTTT
CASSLVSEAFF
>TRBJ2-3|once|NA|TRBV24-1
TGTGCCACCAGTGATTCCGGGGGCCGTGGTAGCACAGATACGCAGTATTTT
CATSDSGGRGSTDTQYF
>TRBJ1-2|NA|NA|TRBV10-3
TGTGCCATCAGTCGACTCAATGGCTACACCTTC
CAISRLNGYTF
>TRBJ1-1|NA|NA|TRBV6-5
TGTGCCAGCACCGACAATACGTACACTGAAGCTTTCTTT
CASTDNTYTEAFF
>TRBJ2-2|NA|NA|TRBV7-7
TGTGCTAGCAGCTTAGCAGGCGGCGGGGAGCTGTTTTTT
CASSLAGGGELFF
>TRBJ2-5|NA|TRBD1|TRBV5-5
TGTGCCAGCAGCTTATTACTTCGGACAGGGGGCGGCGAGACCCAGTACTTC
CASSLLLRTGGGETQYF
>TRBJ2-3|NA|TRBD2|TRBV9
TGTGCCAGCCGGGGGGGGACAGATACGCAGTATTTT
CASRGGTDTQYF
>TRBJ1-5|NA|TRBD1|TRBV6-1
TGTGCCAGCAGTGTAAGACCGGGACAGTATGGTCAGCCCCAGCATTTT
CASSVRPGQYGQPQHF